This T cell receptor (beta chain) was found in a study of cytotoxic CD8 clonotypes in ibrutinib-treated CLL. Across the whole study: Response was recorded as partial in some 24 patients and complete in 2; at median about 64 months, approximately 14 remained remitted and around 12 had progressed. Study findings and constraints: On treatment, the uncommon public clonotypes contracted or remained stable. Clonality rose at ibrutinib response, held steady in sustained remission, and fell toward baseline at progression.

A note on this clone: The antigen is undetermined.

This CDR3 spans 12 amino acids. CDR1 is GTSNPN and CDR2 is SVGIG in the germline V gene (reference sequence). Trimming cost V 5 bases and J 3 bases, with 10 bases left between them. Produced via immunoSEQ multiplex PCR; TCRdb's table is partial and in-frame only. Here the sample spans around 150,000 clones, nearly 90% being singletons. The source was PBMCs, collected at disease progression, from a patient treated with ibrutinib. The chain employs TRBV30 and TRBJ1-2, with D possibly matching TRBD1 (5 bases). The TCR comes from a human donor with chronic lymphocytic leukemia. Here the CDR3 DNA reads TGTGCCTGGGAGCGAGGGGACTATGGCTACACCTTC. Protein: CAWERGDYGYTF.